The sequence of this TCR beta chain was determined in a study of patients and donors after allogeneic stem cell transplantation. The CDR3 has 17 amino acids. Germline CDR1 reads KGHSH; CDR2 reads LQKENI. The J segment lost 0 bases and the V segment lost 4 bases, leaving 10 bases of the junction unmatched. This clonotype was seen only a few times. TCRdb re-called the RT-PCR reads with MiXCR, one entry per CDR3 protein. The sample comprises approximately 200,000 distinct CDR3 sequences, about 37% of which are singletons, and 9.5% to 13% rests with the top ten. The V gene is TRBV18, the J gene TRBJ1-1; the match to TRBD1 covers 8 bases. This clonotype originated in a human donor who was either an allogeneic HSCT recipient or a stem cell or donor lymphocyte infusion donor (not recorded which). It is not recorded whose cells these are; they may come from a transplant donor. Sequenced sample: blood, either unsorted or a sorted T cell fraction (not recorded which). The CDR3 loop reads CASSLGFRGRMNTEAFF. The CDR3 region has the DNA TGTGCCAGCTCACTGGGGTTCAGGGGGCGCATGAACACTGAAGCTTTCTTT. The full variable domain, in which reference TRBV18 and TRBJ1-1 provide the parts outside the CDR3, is NAGVMQNPRHLVRRRGQEARLRCSPMKGHSHVYWYRQLPEEGLKFMVYLQKENIIDESGMPKERFSAEFPKEGPSILRIQQVVRGDSAAYFCASSLGFRGRMNTEAFFGQGTRLTVV.